The rows below give T cell receptor beta chains drawn from one sample of a study of T-cell reconstitution after alpha-beta-depleted transplantation in children. TCRdb called the PCR reads again in MiXCR, with one record for every CDR3 protein. In the table there are fewer than 750,000 distinct CDR3 sequences, 25% to 30% of which are singletons. The sample consisted of PBMCs, taken before TCRalphabeta/CD19-depleted stem cell transplant. These receptors all come from a boy under three years old with Wiskott-Aldrich syndrome, due to receive a stem cell transplant. Both conserved end residues are part of each CDR3. Fields, in order: CDR3 protein, V gene, J gene.

CASSFDAGRGGYTF	TRBV5-1	TRBJ1-2
CASSDGGRVIEQYF	TRBV10-2	TRBJ2-7
CSVEEAGVGSDTEAFF	TRBV29-1	TRBJ1-1
CASSLTTGTQTYEQYF	TRBV5-1	TRBJ2-7
CASSAGVGNYEQYF	TRBV27	TRBJ2-7
CASSLEVLYEQFF	TRBV5-1	TRBJ2-1
CASSLARDRLAKNIQYF	TRBV7-9	TRBJ2-4
CASSLLQGAGETQYF	TRBV5-1	TRBJ2-5
CASSPPGQVEAFF	TRBV18	TRBJ1-1
CSAGGGTEPLHF	TRBV20-1	TRBJ1-6
CASSFLYYGYTF	TRBV11-2	TRBJ1-2
CASSFSGRPTGELFF	TRBV28	TRBJ2-2
CASSSSPGTGIYEQYF	TRBV5-1	TRBJ2-7
CASSSPGSGSQGYETQYF	TRBV11-1	TRBJ2-5
CASSPRGDGYTF	TRBV12-3/TRBV12-4	TRBJ1-2
CASSLDRRQVGTEAFF	TRBV5-1	TRBJ1-1
CASSIGRGPDTQYF	TRBV5-1	TRBJ2-3
CASSLSRGQGARAFF	TRBV27	TRBJ1-1
CASSVGPRRQPQHF	TRBV9	TRBJ1-5
CASSYFSGRQQFF	TRBV6-2/TRBV6-3	TRBJ2-1
CSARGGTSLKQFF	TRBV20-1	TRBJ2-1
CASSVRDRRETQYF	TRBV5-1	TRBJ2-5
CASRGLAGSETQYF	TRBV2	TRBJ2-5
CSVYDRENTGELFF	TRBV29-1	TRBJ2-2
CASSFTSGRFSTDTQYF	TRBV5-6	TRBJ2-3
CASSRDANTEAFF	TRBV7-9	TRBJ1-1
CASSQTGLPYEQYF	TRBV9	TRBJ2-7
CASSSSGREETQYF	TRBV7-6	TRBJ2-5
CASSAGGGTDTQYF	TRBV7-2	TRBJ2-3
CSARDDTGTYNEQFF	TRBV20-1	TRBJ2-1
CASSASGFQETQYF	TRBV6-1	TRBJ2-5
CASSVGQGNYGYTF	TRBV9	TRBJ1-2
CASSLGIQAGVETQYF	TRBV5-1	TRBJ2-5
CASSLRTSGATGELFF	TRBV3-1	TRBJ2-2
CASSRDSLNEQFF	TRBV7-6	TRBJ2-1
CASSFLAVSYNEQFF	TRBV5-1	TRBJ2-1
CASSLDGDNSPLHF	TRBV12-3/TRBV12-4	TRBJ1-6
CASSFGQMNTEAFF	TRBV13	TRBJ1-1
CASSQDKSLPGETQYF	TRBV4-1	TRBJ2-5
CASSTYRQANTEAFF	TRBV6-1	TRBJ1-1
CASSGAGYGKETQYF	TRBV25-1	TRBJ2-5
CASSPTSGRPQETQYF	TRBV27	TRBJ2-5
CAAGESTGELFF	TRBV12-3/TRBV12-4	TRBJ2-2
CASSLGLFLDTQYF	TRBV7-2	TRBJ2-3
CSAGGGRRTSGQETQYF	TRBV20-1	TRBJ2-5
CASRFRPGQGANEQFF	TRBV4-1	TRBJ2-1
CASSLFLNPYNEQFF	TRBV5-8	TRBJ2-1
CASSFLGGPSGELFF	TRBV28	TRBJ2-2
CASSSDWTTYEQYF	TRBV5-1	TRBJ2-7
CASSLNNWTPEDEQFF	TRBV5-1	TRBJ2-1